The clone carrying this T cell receptor (beta chain) was observed a few times. Its antigen is not known. Amplification targeted the TCR beta CDR3 regions, with RNA transcripts as the source material. Second-round multiplex PCR came after a first-round RT-PCR that employed HTBI primers. TCRdb ran MiXCR on the multiplex PCR reads and lists one entry per CDR3 protein. The table shows 200,000 to 250,000 distinct CDR3 sequences, with roughly 21% occurring only once. Patients were left out if they had other autoimmune diseases, uncontrolled infections, pregnancy or lactation. This record comes from a study of Graves' ophthalmopathy and Graves' hyperthyroidism. Study-wide points: Most thyroid clonotypes with frequency above 0.001 were detected in blood too. Cross-validated, the 13-signature model showed 87.88%/81.08% sensitivity/specificity, and 80%/75% in the test set.

This clonotype originated in a woman aged 45-65 years with Graves' ophthalmopathy. Sequencing used peripheral blood.

The CDR3 loop reads CASSLDRGAYEQYF. The CDR3 DNA is TGTGCCAGCAGCTTAGACAGGGGAGCCTACGAGCAGTACTTC. This chain uses TRBV7-2 with TRBJ2-7, with 7 positions matching TRBD1. Germline CDR1 is SGHTA and CDR2 is FQGNSA. The CDR3 is 14 residues long. V shed 1 base and J 2 bases; nucleotides not matched to a gene: 2.